This entry features one TCR beta chain sequence. Its antigen is unknown. It was with a sample-barcoded 5' primer and a J-beta primer mix that a second PCR of roughly 6 to 11 cycles was run. Every individual sample yielded 2.5 million or more paired-end reads (each containing CDR3). TCRdb reprocessed the 5' RACE reads via MiXCR and lists one record per CDR3 protein. The data hold 550,000 to 800,000 distinct CDR3 sequences, with about 21% observed a single time. This record comes from a study of blood T cells in healthy people across ages. CDR1 and CDR2 (germline): DFQATT, SNEGSKA (reference sequence). The CDR3 is 15 residues long. Trimming stripped 1 base from V and 5 bases from J, with 12 bases between. General observations from the study: Roughly linear declines in TCR beta diversity per million T cells occurred with age.

Sample: blood. This TCR was recovered from a man in his 70s in good health. V gene TRBV20-1 combines with J gene TRBJ1-6; TRBD1 is a possible D gene (5 bases). The DNA for the CDR3 is TGCAGTGCTAGAGTGAGGGGCGCCAATAATTCACCCCTCCACTTT. As protein: CSARVRGANNSPLHF.